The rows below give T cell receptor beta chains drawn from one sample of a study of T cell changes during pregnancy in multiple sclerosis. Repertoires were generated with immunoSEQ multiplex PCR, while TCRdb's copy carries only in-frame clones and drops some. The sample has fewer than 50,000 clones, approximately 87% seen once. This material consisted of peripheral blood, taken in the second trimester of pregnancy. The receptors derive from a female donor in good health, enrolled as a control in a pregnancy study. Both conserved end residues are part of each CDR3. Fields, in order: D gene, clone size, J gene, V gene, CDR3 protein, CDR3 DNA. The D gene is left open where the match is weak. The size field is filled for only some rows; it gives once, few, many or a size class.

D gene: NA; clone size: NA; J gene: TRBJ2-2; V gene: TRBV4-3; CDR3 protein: CASSQDWGGIANTGELFF; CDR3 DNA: TGCGCCAGCAGCCAAGATTGGGGGGGCATCGCGAACACCGGGGAGCTGTTTTTT
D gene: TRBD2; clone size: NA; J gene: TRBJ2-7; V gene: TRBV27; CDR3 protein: CASSRGGTHSYEQYF; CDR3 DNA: TGTGCCAGCAGTCGGGGGGGGACACACTCCTACGAGCAGTACTTC
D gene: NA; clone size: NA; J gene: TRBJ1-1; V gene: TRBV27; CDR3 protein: CASSSQGTEAFF; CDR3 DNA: TGTGCCAGCAGTAGTCAGGGGACTGAAGCTTTCTTT
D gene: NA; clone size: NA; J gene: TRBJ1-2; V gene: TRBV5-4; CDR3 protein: CASSSAGRYGYTF; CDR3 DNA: TGTGCCAGCAGCTCCGCAGGGCGCTATGGCTACACCTTC
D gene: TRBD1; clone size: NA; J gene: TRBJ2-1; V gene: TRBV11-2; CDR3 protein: CASSYTTQGYDEQFF; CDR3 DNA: TGTGCCAGCAGCTACACTACACAGGGGTATGATGAGCAGTTCTTC
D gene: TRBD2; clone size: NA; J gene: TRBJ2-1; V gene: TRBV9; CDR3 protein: CASSVAQVLAGSNEQFF; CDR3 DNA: TGTGCCAGCAGCGTAGCTCAGGTACTAGCGGGGTCGAATGAGCAGTTCTTC
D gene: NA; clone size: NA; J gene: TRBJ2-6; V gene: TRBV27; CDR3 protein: CASSLSTRTGANVLTF; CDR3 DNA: TGTGCCAGCAGTTTATCGACACGGACTGGGGCCAACGTCCTGACTTTC
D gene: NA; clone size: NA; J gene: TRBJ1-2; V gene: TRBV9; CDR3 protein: CASSVGLQGPNYGYTF; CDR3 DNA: TGTGCCAGCAGCGTAGGACTGCAGGGGCCTAACTATGGCTACACCTTC
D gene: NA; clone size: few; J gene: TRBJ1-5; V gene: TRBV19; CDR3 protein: CASSMYQGSQPQHF; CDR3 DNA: TGTGCCAGTAGTATGTACCAGGGTAGTCAGCCCCAGCATTTT
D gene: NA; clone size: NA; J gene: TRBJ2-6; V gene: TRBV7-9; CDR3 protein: CASSSPTGPTSGANVLTF; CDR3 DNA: TGTGCCAGCAGCTCCCCGACAGGACCAACCTCTGGGGCCAACGTCCTGACTTTC
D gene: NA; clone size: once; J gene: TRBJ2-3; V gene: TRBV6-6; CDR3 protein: CATPGSDTQYF; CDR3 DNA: TGTGCCACCCCCGGGTCAGATACGCAGTATTTT
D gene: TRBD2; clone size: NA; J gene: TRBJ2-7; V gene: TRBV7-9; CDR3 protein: CASSDTLSSGSSYEQYF; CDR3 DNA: TGTGCCAGCAGCGATACCCTCTCTAGCGGGAGCTCCTACGAGCAGTACTTC
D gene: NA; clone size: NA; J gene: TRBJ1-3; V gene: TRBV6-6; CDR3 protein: CASSYSTTAGNTIYF; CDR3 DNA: TGTGCCAGCAGTTACTCGACGACAGCTGGAAACACCATATATTTT
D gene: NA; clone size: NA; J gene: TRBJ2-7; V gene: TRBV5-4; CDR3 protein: CASRLDSDSYEQYF; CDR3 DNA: TGTGCCAGCAGACTTGACTCCGACTCCTACGAGCAGTACTTC
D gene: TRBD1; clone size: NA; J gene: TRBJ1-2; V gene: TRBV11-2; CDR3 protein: CASSLAGGYYGYTF; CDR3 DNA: TGTGCCAGCAGCTTAGCAGGGGGGTACTATGGCTACACCTTC
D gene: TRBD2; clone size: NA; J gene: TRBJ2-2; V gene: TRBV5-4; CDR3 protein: CASSPGLAANTGELFF; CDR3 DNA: TGTGCCAGCAGCCCCGGACTAGCGGCGAACACCGGGGAGCTGTTTTTT
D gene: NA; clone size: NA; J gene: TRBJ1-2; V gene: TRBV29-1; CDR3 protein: CSVEVSHGYTF; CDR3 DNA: TGCAGCGTTGAAGTCAGTCATGGCTACACCTTC
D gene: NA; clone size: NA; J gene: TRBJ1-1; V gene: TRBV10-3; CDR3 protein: CAISDRPGQSEAFF; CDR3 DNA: TGTGCCATCAGCGACAGACCCGGACAGAGTGAAGCTTTCTTT
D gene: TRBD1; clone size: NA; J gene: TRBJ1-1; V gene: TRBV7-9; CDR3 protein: CASSRTGTEAFF; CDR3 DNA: TGTGCCAGCAGCCGGACAGGGACTGAAGCTTTCTTT
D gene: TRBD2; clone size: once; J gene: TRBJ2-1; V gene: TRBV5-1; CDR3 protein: CASSLEGTSGSLGEQFF; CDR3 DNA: TGCGCCAGCAGCTTGGAGGGGACTAGCGGGAGCCTGGGTGAGCAGTTCTTC
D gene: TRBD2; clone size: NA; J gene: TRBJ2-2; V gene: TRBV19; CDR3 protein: CATLAGLNTGELFF; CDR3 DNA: TGTGCCACTTTAGCGGGGCTGAACACCGGGGAGCTGTTTTTT
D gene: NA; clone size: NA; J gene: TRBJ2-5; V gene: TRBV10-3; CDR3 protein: CAITPGQKETQYF; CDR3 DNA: TGTGCCATCACCCCTGGACAGAAAGAGACCCAGTACTTC
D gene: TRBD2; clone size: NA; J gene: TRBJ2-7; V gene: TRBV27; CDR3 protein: CASSYRGGLAGENFRSYEQYF; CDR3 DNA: TGTGCCAGCAGTTATCGGGGGGGCCTAGCGGGAGAGAATTTTCGCTCCTACGAGCAGTACTTC
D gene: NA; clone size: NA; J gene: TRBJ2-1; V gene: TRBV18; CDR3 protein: CASSPRAGNNEQFF; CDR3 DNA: TGTGCCAGCTCACCTCGGGCCGGGAACAATGAGCAGTTCTTC
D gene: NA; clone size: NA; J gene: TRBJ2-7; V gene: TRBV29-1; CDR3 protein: CSVETPLNYEQYF; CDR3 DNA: TGCAGCGTCGAAACTCCCCTTAACTACGAGCAGTACTTC
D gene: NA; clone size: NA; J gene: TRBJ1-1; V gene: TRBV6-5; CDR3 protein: CASRGTGSSEAFF; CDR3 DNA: TGTGCCAGCAGGGGAACAGGGTCCTCTGAAGCTTTCTTT
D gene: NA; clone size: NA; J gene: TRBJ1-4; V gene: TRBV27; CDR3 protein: CASRTQGLGVEKLFF; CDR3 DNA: TGTGCCAGCAGGACACAGGGTTTGGGTGTTGAAAAACTGTTTTTT
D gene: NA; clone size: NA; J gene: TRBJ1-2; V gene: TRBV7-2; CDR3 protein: CASSRRVGYTF; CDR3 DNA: TGTGCCAGCAGCCGGAGGGTGGGCTACACCTTC
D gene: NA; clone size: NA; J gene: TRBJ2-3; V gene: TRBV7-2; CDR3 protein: CASSLVPAVGEAQYF; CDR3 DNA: TGTGCCAGCAGCTTAGTTCCTGCAGTTGGGGAGGCGCAGTATTTT
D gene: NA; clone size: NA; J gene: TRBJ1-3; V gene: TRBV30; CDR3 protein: CAWSWRSGNTIYF; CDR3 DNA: TGTGCCTGGAGTTGGAGGTCTGGAAACACCATATATTTT
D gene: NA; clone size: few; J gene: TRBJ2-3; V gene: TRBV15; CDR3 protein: CATSRDLSDTQYF; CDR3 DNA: TGTGCCACCAGCAGAGATCTGAGCGATACGCAGTATTTT
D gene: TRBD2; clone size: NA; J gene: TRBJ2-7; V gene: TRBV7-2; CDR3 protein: CASSLAGLAGASTYEQYF; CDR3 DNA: TGTGCCAGCAGCTTAGCAGGACTAGCGGGGGCCAGTACCTACGAGCAGTACTTC
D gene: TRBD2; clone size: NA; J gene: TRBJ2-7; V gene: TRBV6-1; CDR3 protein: CASIEGLAVTYEQYF; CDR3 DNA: TGTGCCAGCATTGAAGGGCTAGCGGTTACCTACGAGCAGTACTTC
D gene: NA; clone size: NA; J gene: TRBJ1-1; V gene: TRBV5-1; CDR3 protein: CASSLGQSATEAFF; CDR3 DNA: TGCGCCAGCAGCCTCGGACAGTCTGCCACTGAAGCTTTCTTT
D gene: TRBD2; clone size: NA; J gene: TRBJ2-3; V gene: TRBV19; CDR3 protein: CASSIVASGSSTDTQYF; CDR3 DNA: TGTGCCAGTAGTATCGTTGCTAGCGGGAGTAGCACAGATACGCAGTATTTT
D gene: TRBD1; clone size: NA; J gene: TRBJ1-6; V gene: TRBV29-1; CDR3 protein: CSVAGTGDSPLHF; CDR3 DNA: TGCAGCGTTGCCGGGACAGGGGATTCACCCCTCCACTTT
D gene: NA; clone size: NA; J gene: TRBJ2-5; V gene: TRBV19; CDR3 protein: CASSHRGETQYF; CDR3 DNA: TGTGCCAGTAGTCACCGGGGGGAGACCCAGTACTTC
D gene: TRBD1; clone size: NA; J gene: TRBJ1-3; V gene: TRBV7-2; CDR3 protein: CASSSGTGARGNTIYF; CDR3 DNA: TGTGCCAGCAGCTCCGGGACAGGGGCGCGTGGAAACACCATATATTTT
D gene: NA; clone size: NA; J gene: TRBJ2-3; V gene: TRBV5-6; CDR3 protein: CASSLPYSDTQYF; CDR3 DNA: TGTGCCAGCAGCTTGCCCTACTCAGATACGCAGTATTTT
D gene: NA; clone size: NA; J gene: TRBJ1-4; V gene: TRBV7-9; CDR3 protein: CASSDGGAREKLFF; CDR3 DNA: TGTGCCAGCAGTGATGGGGGGGCGCGGGAAAAACTGTTTTTT
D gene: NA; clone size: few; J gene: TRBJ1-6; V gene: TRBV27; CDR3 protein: CASSNGQFYSPLHF; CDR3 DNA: TGTGCCAGCAGCAACGGACAGTTTTACTCACCCCTCCACTTT
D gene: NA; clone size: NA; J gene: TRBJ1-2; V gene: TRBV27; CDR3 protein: CASRFLVASGNYGYTF; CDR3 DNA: TGTGCCAGCAGATTCCTGGTAGCTAGCGGGAACTATGGCTACACCTTC
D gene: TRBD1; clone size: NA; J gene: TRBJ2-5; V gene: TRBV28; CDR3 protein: CASSPDRVPETQYF; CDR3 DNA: TGTGCCAGCAGCCCAGACAGGGTCCCAGAGACCCAGTACTTC
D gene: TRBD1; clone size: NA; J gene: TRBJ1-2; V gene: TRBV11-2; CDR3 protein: CASSLVRDRGRGYTF; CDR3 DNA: TGTGCCAGCAGCTTAGTCCGGGACAGGGGCCGGGGCTACACCTTC
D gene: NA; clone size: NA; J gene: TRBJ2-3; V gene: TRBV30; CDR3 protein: CAWTWSGSETDTQYF; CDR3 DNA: TGTGCCTGGACCTGGTCGGGGTCAGAAACAGATACGCAGTATTTT
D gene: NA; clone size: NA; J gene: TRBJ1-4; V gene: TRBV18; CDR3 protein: CASSPQTAEKLFF; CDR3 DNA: TGTGCCAGCTCACCCCAAACAGCTGAAAAACTGTTTTTT
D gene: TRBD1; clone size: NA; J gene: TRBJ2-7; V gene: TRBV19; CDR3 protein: CASSTTGQGLYEQYF; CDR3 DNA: TGTGCCAGTAGCACGACGGGACAGGGATTGTACGAGCAGTACTTC
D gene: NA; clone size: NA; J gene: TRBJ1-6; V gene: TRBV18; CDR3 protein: CASSPGGGAGSPLHF; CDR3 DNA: TGTGCCAGCTCACCGGGAGGAGGGGCCGGATCACCCCTCCACTTT
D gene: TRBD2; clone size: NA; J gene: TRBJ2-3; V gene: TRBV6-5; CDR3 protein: CASSYDGTRDTQYF; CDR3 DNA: TGTGCCAGCAGTTACGACGGGACTAGAGATACGCAGTATTTT
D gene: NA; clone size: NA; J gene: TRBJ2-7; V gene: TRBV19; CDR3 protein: CASSIGGHYPPPEQYF; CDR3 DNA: TGTGCCAGTAGTATAGGGGGACACTACCCACCCCCCGAGCAGTACTTC
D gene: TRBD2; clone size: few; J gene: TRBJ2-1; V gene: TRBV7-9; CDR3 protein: CASSMRLAGGNEQFF; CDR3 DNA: TGTGCCAGCAGCATGCGACTAGCGGGGGGCAATGAGCAGTTCTTC
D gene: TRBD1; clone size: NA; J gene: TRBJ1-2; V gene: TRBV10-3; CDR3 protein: CANRQSRDSTSSAYGYTF; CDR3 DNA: TGTGCCAACAGACAAAGCCGGGACAGCACCTCTTCCGCCTATGGCTACACCTTC
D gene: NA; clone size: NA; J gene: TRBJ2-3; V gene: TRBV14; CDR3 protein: CASSPWLLEGSTDTQYF; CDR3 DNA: TGTGCCAGCAGCCCCTGGCTCCTGGAGGGTAGCACAGATACGCAGTATTTT
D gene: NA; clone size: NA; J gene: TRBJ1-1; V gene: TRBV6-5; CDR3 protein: CASRAGPTQVAFF; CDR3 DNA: TGTGCCAGCAGGGCCGGCCCAACACAGGTAGCTTTCTTT
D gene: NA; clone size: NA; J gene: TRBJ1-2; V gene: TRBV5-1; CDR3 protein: CASSLVGGALGGYTF; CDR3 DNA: TGCGCCAGCAGCTTGGTTGGTGGGGCCTTAGGTGGCTACACCTTC
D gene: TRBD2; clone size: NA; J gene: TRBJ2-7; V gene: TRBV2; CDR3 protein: CASNVGGSSYEQYF; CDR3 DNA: TGTGCCAGCAACGTAGGCGGGAGCTCCTACGAGCAGTACTTC
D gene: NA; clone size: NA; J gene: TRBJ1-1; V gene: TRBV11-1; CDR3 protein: CASSSDYTPRAFF; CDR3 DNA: TGTGCCAGCAGCTCAGACTACACCCCCCGGGCTTTCTTT